The TCR beta chain under discussion was sequenced for a study of blood T cell repertoires in COVID-19 (dated by TCRdb to about 2020). Concerning the study at large: Samples covering the acute and convalescent phases of COVID-19 were provided by collaborators in the United States, Italy and Spain. Where HLA class I and class II types were available, the types were taken from metadata supplied by the sample provider, not from assay-based typing. The repertoires were released in a freely available public database intended as a resource for research on the immune response to SARS-CoV-2. The prospective study material was composed of cDNA or gDNA derived from T cells, B-cell-depleted T cells, or PBMCs. Deeply sampled blood TCRbeta repertoires from subjects exposed to, actively infected with, or recovered from COVID-19 were included in the dataset. Nearly every sample came with metadata listing a de-identified subject ID, COVID-19 status, age in years and sex. The samples were drawn from two sources: the first 160 participants of the ongoing ImmuneRACE study, and 950 to 1,500 subjects contributed by 6 global collaborators. Overall study results and their limits: Clinical and demographic metadata were provided uncurated, with the amount varying by source and participant.

TCRbeta CDR3 regions were amplified from genomic DNA using the immunoSEQ Assay, a bias-controlled multiplex PCR. For the original study's pipeline: The number of nucleated cells in each sample was estimated from the amplification of reference gene primers within the assay. To quantify the absolute abundance of each unique TCRbeta CDR3 rearrangement, sequence reads were collapsed and filtered. For each sample, productive Simpson clonality was calculated by taking the square root of Simpson's diversity index across productive rearrangements. TCRdb's version of the immuneACCESS table is confined to in-frame rearrangements and falls short of the full clone set. An unresolved V gene accounts for under half of the shortfall where checked; the remainder is of unknown origin. That table gives V, J and clone size, and the DNA gave D and trimming. This sample lists 160,000 or so clones; about 84% were detected once. Approximately 6% of the sample goes to the ten largest clones.

Notes on this clone: What this receptor recognizes is not known. Base-call qualities are not available, and no considerably larger clone is one nucleotide away.

V has 4 bases trimmed and J has 5 bases trimmed; junction bases matching no gene number 12. In the germline V gene, CDR1 corresponds to MNHEY and CDR2 to SVGAGI. The CDR3 sequence holds 16 residues, the cysteine and phenylalanine included. Solely the CDR3 DNA is kept, with 48 bases framed from the first base. Participants in the prospective study were aged roughly 18 to 100 years, lived in 20 to 30 United States geographic areas, and enrolled through a virtual design. In the prospective study, cohorts were assigned on the basis of participant-reported clinical history obtained from a screening survey and a study questionnaire. Recovered participants in ImmuneRACE Cohort 3 were defined as having two consecutive negative NP/OP PCR tests, clearance from a healthcare professional, or resolution of symptoms. In the prospective study, mobile phlebotomists collected whole blood, serum and a nasopharyngeal or oropharyngeal swab from each participant. Over a roughly 2-month period, participants in the prospective study had the option of providing additional blood draws and questionnaires. Before DNA extraction, blood samples from the prospective study were shipped at room temperature or frozen.

What was sequenced was PBMCs or T cells enriched from blood (not recorded which). This clonotype was sampled from a man aged 35 to 55 who had recovered from COVID-19. The rearrangement combines TRBV6-5 with TRBJ2-5; 8 middle bases align to TRBD2. The CDR3 region: CASSSGLRGAWETQYF. The nucleotide sequence reads as follows: TGTGCCAGCAGTTCCGGCCTGCGGGGGGCCTGGGAGACCCAGTACTTC.